The 10 T cell receptor beta chains in this list originate from one sample, sequenced in a study of a mutant IDH1 vaccine in newly diagnosed glioma. For these receptors, no antigen is known. Assay: immunoSEQ multiplex PCR; the TCRdb copy retains only in-frame clones and omits some. The sample shows about 54,000 clones, about 80% of them seen only once. Noted time point: week 5, during vaccination. The vaccine gave 300 ug of a 20-mer mutant IDH1 peptide subcutaneously per dose. The source was PBMCs, collected from a glioma patient whose treatment included an IDH1 peptide vaccine. Every receptor here comes from a man aged 25-45 years with glioma.

This sequence joins TRBV5-1 and TRBJ2-7; D not resolved. The CDR3 is 16 residues long. Deletions cut 4 bases from V and 0 bases from J, with 17 bases between. Germline values: CDR1 SGHRS, CDR2 YFSETQ. DNA of the CDR3: TGCGCCAGCAGCCTGTACTATCCTCCCCTCTCCTACGAGCAGTACTTC. Translation: CASSLYYPPLSYEQYF.

The chain employs TRBV29-1 and TRBJ2-5; D is unclear. V lost 3 bases to trimming and J lost 3 bases, with 5 bases between them. CDR1 SQVTM and CDR2 ANQGSEA come from the germline V gene. This CDR3 region has 11 residues. The CDR3 bases are TGCAGCGTTGAGCCAAAAGAGACCCAGTACTTC. Protein sequence: CSVEPKETQYF.

This clone was seen a handful of times. The V call is TRBV5-1, the J call TRBJ2-7, with TRBD2 identical over 16 bases. V dropped 3 bases and J dropped 5; count of bases not matched to a gene: 5. Germline V CDR1 and CDR2: SGHRS, YFSETQ. CDR3 length: 16 amino acids. CDR3 in amino acids: CASSWGLAGGLDEQYF. CDR3 DNA: TGCGCCAGCAGCTGGGGACTAGCGGGGGGGCTCGACGAGCAGTACTTC.

The chain is built from TRBV5-4 and TRBJ1-1; D may be TRBD1 (6 bases). Germline CDR1 reads SGHNT; CDR2 reads YYREEE (reference sequence). The length of the CDR3 is 14 residues. Trimming shortened V by 3 bases and J by 5 bases, and 14 bases separated the two germline ends. The CDR3 nucleotides are TGTGCCAGCAGCTCCTTCCACAGGGTTACTGAAGCTTTCTTT. The encoded protein is CASSSFHRVTEAFF.

The rearrangement uses TRBV28 and TRBJ2-1, with 10 bases fitting TRBD2. Germline loops: CDR1 MDHEN, CDR2 SYDVKM. The CDR3 loop spans 18 amino acids. After removal of 2 bases from V and 0 bases from J, the junction contained 7 bases not matched to a gene. The CDR3 DNA is TGTGCCAGCAGTTTACCTATAGCGGGGGGAGGCTCCTACAATGAGCAGTTCTTC. Translating gives CASSLPIAGGGSYNEQFF.

The V and J genes are TRBV6-1 and TRBJ1-4; D not resolved. The ends were cut back, 6 bases at V and 4 bases at J, with 12 bases in the middle. This CDR3 has 14 residues. CDR1 is MNHNS and CDR2 is SASEGT in the germline V gene. In DNA form, the CDR3 reads TGTGCCAGCAGCGGGCGGGCAGATAATGAAAAACTGTTTTTT. Translated, it gives CASSGRADNEKLFF.

The chain recombines TRBV2 with TRBJ2-1; D could derive from TRBD1 or TRBD2 (5 bases each). Germline V CDR1 and CDR2: SNHLY, FYNNEI. The CDR3 is 15 amino acids. Trimming stripped 10 bases from V and 2 bases from J, with 18 bases between. The chain's CDR3 is CANSLGRQTYNEQFF. CDR3 bases: TGTGCCAACTCCCTAGGGAGACAGACCTACAATGAGCAGTTCTTC. Filled out from reference TRBV2 and TRBJ2-1, the complete variable domain reads EPEVTQTPSHQVTQMGQEVILRCVPISNHLYFYWYRQILGQKVEFLVSFYNNEISEKSEIFDDQFSVERPDGSNFTLKIRSTKLEDSAMYFCANSLGRQTYNEQFFGPGTRLTVL.

The V gene is TRBV5-1, the J gene TRBJ2-3; the D is unclear. The V end was cut by 1 base, the J end by 1 base, with 10 bases between. The CDR3 is 15 residues long. Germline-derived CDR1 and CDR2 are SGHRS and YFSETQ. The CDR3 is CASSLHRAGTDTQYF. The CDR3 coding sequence is TGCGCCAGCAGCTTGCACAGAGCCGGCACAGATACGCAGTATTTT. The whole variable domain, remainder taken from reference TRBV5-1 and TRBJ2-3, is KAGVTQTPRYLIKTRGQQVTLSCSPISGHRSVSWYQQTPGQGLQFLFEYFSETQRNKGNFPGRFSGRQFSNSRSEMNVSTLELGDSALYLCASSLHRAGTDTQYFGPGTRLTVL.

The chain combines TRBV13 with TRBJ1-4, with a tentative D call TRBD1 (6 bases). The V gene lost 5 bases and the J gene lost 8 bases, with 15 bases spanning the gap. CDR1 is PRHDT, CDR2 FYEKMQ, per germline (reference sequence). The CDR3 length is 14 residues. The CDR3 DNA reads as TGTGCCAGCAGCAAACAGGGACCTATGGAAAAACTGTTTTTT. This translates into CASSKQGPMEKLFF.

This clone was found a few times. The V call is TRBV5-1, the J call TRBJ1-2; 8 nucleotides align to TRBD1. Per germline, CDR1 SGHRS and CDR2 YFSETQ. The CDR3 loop spans 14 amino acids. The ends lost 4 bases at V and 4 bases at J; junction bases unmatched: 6. CDR3 in amino acids: CASSLGQGTYGYTF. The CDR3 DNA is TGCGCCAGCAGCCTAGGACAGGGAACCTATGGCTACACCTTC.